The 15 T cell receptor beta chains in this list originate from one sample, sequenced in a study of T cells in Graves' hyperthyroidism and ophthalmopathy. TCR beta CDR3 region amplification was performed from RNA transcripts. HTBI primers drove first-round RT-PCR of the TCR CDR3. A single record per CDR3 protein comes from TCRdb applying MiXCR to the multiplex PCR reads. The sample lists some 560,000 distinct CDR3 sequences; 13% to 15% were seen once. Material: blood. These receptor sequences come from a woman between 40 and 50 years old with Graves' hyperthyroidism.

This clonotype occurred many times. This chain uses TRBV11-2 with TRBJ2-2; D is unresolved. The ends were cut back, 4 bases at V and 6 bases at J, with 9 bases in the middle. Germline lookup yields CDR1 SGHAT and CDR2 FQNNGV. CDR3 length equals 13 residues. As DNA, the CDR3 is TGTGCCAGCAGCTCTGGAGAGGCCGGGGAGCTGTTTTTT. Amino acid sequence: CASSSGEAGELFF.

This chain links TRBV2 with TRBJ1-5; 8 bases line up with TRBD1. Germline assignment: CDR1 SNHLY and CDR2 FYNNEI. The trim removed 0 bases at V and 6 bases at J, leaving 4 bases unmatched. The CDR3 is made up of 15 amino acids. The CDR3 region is CASSEAQGATQPQHF. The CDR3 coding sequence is TGTGCCAGCAGTGAAGCCCAGGGGGCTACTCAGCCCCAGCATTTT.

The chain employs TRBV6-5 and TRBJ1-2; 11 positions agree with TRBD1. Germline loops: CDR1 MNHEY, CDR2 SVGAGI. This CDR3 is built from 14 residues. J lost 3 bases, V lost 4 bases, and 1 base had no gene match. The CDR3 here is CASSWTGGDYGYTF. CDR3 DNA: TGTGCCAGCAGTTGGACAGGGGGCGACTATGGCTACACCTTC.

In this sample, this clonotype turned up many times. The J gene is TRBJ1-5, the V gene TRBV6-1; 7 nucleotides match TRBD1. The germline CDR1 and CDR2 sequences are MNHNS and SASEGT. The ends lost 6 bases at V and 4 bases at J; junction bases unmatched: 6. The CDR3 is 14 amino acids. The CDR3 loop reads CASRQTGKNQPQHF. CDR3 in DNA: TGTGCCAGCAGGCAGACAGGGAAGAATCAGCCCCAGCATTTT.

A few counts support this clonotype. CDR3 in amino acids: CASSLGGTVNEKLFF. CDR3 in DNA: TGTGCCAGCAGTTTAGGGGGGACAGTTAATGAAAAACTGTTTTTT. This chain joins TRBV27 and TRBJ1-4; TRBD1 matches 7 bases. With 2 bases clipped from V and 4 bases from J, the junction kept 4 bases outside the gene matches. Germline V CDR1 and CDR2: MNHEY, SMNVEV (reference sequence). The CDR3 sequence is 15 residues long. Looking up the rest from reference TRBV27 and TRBJ1-4 gives the full variable domain: EAQVTQNPRYLITVTGKKLTVTCSQNMNHEYMSWYRQDPGLGLRQIYYSMNVEVTDKGDVPEGYKVSRKEKRNFPLILESPSPNQTSLYFCASSLGGTVNEKLFFGSGTQLSVL.

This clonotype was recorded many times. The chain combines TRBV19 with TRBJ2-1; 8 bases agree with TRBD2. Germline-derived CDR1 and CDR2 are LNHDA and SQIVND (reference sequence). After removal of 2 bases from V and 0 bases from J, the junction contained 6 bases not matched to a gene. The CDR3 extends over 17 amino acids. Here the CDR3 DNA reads TGTGCCAGTAGTATAACCATAGCGGGAAACTCCTACAATGAGCAGTTCTTC. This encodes CASSITIAGNSYNEQFF.

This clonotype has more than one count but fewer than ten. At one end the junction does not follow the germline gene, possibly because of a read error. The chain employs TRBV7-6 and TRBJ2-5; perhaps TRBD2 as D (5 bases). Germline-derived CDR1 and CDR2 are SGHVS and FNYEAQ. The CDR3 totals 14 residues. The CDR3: CVSSLWRNRETQYF. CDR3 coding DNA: TGTGTCAGCAGCTTATGGAGGAATAGGGAGACCCAGTACTTC.

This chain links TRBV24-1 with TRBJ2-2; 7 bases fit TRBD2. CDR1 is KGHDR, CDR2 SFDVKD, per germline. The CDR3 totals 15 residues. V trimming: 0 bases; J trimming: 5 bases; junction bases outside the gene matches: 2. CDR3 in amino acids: CATSDLSRETGELFF. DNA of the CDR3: TGTGCCACCAGTGATTTGTCGCGGGAGACCGGGGAGCTGTTTTTT.

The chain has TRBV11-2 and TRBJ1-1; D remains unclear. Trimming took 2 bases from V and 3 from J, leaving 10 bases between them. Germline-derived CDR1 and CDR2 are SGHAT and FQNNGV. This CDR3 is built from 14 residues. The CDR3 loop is CASSLFNVDTEAFF. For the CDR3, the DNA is TGTGCCAGCAGCTTATTTAATGTCGACACTGAAGCTTTCTTT. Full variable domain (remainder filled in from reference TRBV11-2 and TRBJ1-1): EAGVAQSPRYKIIEKRQSVAFWCNPISGHATLYWYQQILGQGPKLLIQFQNNGVVDDSQLPKDRFSAERLKGVDSTLKIQPAKLEDSAVYLCASSLFNVDTEAFFGQGTRLTVV.

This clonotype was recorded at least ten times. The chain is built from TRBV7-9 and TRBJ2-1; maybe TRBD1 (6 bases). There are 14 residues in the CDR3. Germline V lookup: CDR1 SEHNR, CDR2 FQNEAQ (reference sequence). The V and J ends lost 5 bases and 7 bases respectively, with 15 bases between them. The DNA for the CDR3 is TGTGCCAGCAGCGACTCAACAGGGCGGAATGAGCAGTTCTTC. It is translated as CASSDSTGRNEQFF.

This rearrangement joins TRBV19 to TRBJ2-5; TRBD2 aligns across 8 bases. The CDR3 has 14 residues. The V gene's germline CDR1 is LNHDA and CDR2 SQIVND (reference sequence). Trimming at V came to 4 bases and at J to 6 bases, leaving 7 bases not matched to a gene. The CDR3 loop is CASSKAGVVKTQYF. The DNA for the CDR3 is TGTGCCAGTAGTAAAGCGGGAGTGGTGAAGACCCAGTACTTC.

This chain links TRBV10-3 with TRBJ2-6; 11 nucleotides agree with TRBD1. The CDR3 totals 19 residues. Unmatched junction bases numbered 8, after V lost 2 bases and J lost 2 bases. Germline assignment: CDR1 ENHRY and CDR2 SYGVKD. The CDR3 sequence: CAISEPRTGGPTGANVLTF. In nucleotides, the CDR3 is TGTGCCATCAGTGAGCCACGGACAGGGGGCCCAACTGGGGCCAACGTCCTGACTTTC.

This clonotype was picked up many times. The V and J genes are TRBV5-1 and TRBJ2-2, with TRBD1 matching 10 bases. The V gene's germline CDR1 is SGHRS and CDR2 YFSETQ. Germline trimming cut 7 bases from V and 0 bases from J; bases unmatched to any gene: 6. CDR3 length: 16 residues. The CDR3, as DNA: TGCGCCAGCCGTCCGGGACAGGGGACGAACACCGGGGAGCTGTTTTTT. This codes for CASRPGQGTNTGELFF.

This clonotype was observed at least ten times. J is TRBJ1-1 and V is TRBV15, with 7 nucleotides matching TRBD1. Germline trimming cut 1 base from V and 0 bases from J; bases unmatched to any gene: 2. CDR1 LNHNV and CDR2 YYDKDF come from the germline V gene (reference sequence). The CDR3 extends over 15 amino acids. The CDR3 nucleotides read TGTGCCACCAGCAGAGGACAGGGTCTGAACACTGAAGCTTTCTTT. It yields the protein CATSRGQGLNTEAFF.

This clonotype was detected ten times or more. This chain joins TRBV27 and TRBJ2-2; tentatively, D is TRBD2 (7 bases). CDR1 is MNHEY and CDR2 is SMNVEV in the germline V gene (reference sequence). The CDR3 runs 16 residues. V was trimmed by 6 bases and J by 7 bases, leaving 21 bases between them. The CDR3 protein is CASRLPGAGELGELFF. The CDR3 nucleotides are TGTGCCAGCAGACTACCGGGGGCGGGAGAGCTCGGGGAGCTGTTTTTT.